Following are 29 T cell receptor beta chains from one sample sequenced in a study of blood T cell repertoires in COVID-19 (dated by TCRdb to 2020 to 2022). Library preparation employed the immunoSEQ multiplex PCR assay. In TCRdb, the immuneACCESS table is reduced to in-frame sequences with V and J assigned. These tables do not hold every clone; where another copy was compared, an unresolved V gene accounts for under half, and the others remain unexplained. This sample holds hundreds of thousands of clones; more than 75% were observed only once. About 1.5% of the sample belongs to the ten largest clones. The sequencing input was PBMCs or T cells enriched from blood (not recorded which). These receptors all stem from a woman aged 50 to 60 who had recovered from COVID-19.

This clone has just one count. The chain is built from TRBV25-1 and TRBJ2-1; TRBD2 matches 9 bases. This CDR3 is built from 16 residues. V lost 2 bases, J lost 8 bases, and 10 bases stayed unmatched. Germline V lookup: CDR1 MGHDK, CDR2 SYGVNS. The CDR3 DNA follows: TGTGCCAGCAGTGAAGATGGGACTAGCCTCCACGATGAGCAGTTCTTC. Translated, it gives CASSEDGTSLHDEQFF. Supplemented by reference TRBV25-1 and TRBJ2-1, the full variable domain reads EADIYQTPRYLVIGTGKKITLECSQTMGHDKMYWYQQDPGMELHLIHYSYGVNSTEKGDLSSESTVSRIRTEHFPLTLESARPSHTSQYLCASSEDGTSLHDEQFFGPGTRLTVL.

The rearrangement links TRBV6-4 to TRBJ2-3; TRBD2 might be the D (5 bases). Germline CDR1 reads MRHNA; CDR2 reads SNTAGT. With 2 bases removed from V and 3 bases from J, the gap between germline ends came to 18 bases. This CDR3 has 17 residues. CDR3 sequence reads: CASSDPASGTGTDTQYF. The CDR3 coding sequence is TGTGCCAGCAGTGACCCCGCCAGTGGAACGGGGACAGATACGCAGTATTTT.

The chain employs TRBV28 and TRBJ1-1, with D tentatively TRBD1 (5 bases). The germline V gene has CDR1 MDHEN and CDR2 SYDVKM. The germline V and J ends were trimmed by 9 bases and 4 bases, with 18 bases remaining between them. The CDR3 has 14 amino acids. The CDR3 protein is CASGTGGRSTEAFF. In nucleotides, the CDR3 is TGTGCCAGTGGCACGGGGGGAAGAAGCACTGAAGCTTTCTTT.

This clone turned up a few times. The CDR3 DNA reads as TGTGCCAGTATCGGGGGGATTGCGAACACTGAAGCTTTCTTT. Protein product: CASIGGIANTEAFF. The chain is built from TRBV19 and TRBJ1-1; tentative D call: TRBD1 (5 bases). CDR1 LNHDA and CDR2 SQIVND come from the germline V gene (reference sequence). V was pared by 7 bases and J by 1 base, with 13 bases between. The length of the CDR3 is 14 residues.

CDR3 sequence (DNA): TGCGCCAGCAGCCAAGGGACAGGGCAGAATTTTCACACTGAAGCTTTCTTT. Protein product: CASSQGTGQNFHTEAFF. The V gene is TRBV4-1, the J gene TRBJ1-1; 8 bases fit TRBD1. CDR3 size: 17 residues. With V trimmed by 1 base and J by 3 bases, 10 bases remained unmatched. Germline V lookup: CDR1 MGHRA, CDR2 YSYEKL.

The rearrangement uses TRBV25-1 and TRBJ2-1, with TRBD1 as a possible D gene (5 bases). Germline V gene sequence: CDR1 MGHDK, CDR2 SYGVNS. This CDR3 region has 13 residues. V lost 2 bases, J lost 7 bases, and 9 bases lay in between. The chain's CDR3 is CASSERRANEQFF. The CDR3 DNA reads TGTGCCAGCAGTGAACGCAGGGCTAATGAGCAGTTCTTC. Full variable domain (outside the CDR3, taken from reference TRBV25-1 and TRBJ2-1): EADIYQTPRYLVIGTGKKITLECSQTMGHDKMYWYQQDPGMELHLIHYSYGVNSTEKGDLSSESTVSRIRTEHFPLTLESARPSHTSQYLCASSERRANEQFFGPGTRLTVL.

The chain recombines TRBV3-1 (or the pseudogene TRBV3-2) with TRBJ2-2; D not resolved. This CDR3 region has 14 residues. Deletions cut 4 bases from V and 5 bases from J, with 11 bases between. Germline V gene sequence: CDR1 LGHDT, CDR2 YNNKEL (reference sequence). DNA for the CDR3: TGTGCCAGCAGCCCGTACTCTAGTACCGGGGAGCTGTTTTTT. This translates into CASSPYSSTGELFF.

The rearrangement joins TRBV3-1 (or the pseudogene TRBV3-2) to TRBJ2-7, with TRBD1 as a possible D gene (6 bases). Germline lookup yields CDR1 LGHDT and CDR2 YNNKEL (reference sequence). The V end was cut by 2 bases, the J end by 3 bases, with 11 bases between. This CDR3 region has 14 residues. The CDR3 loop reads CASSQHGQFYEQYF. The CDR3 nucleotides read TGTGCCAGCAGCCAACACGGACAGTTCTACGAGCAGTACTTC.

This sequence joins TRBV24-1 and TRBJ1-5; TRBD1 aligns across 10 bases. The CDR3 contains 16 residues. Germline V gene sequence: CDR1 KGHDR, CDR2 SFDVKD. V was clipped by 4 bases and J by 3 bases; unmatched bases: 5. The CDR3 loop is CATSDGTGEFNQPQHF. The CDR3 coding sequence is TGTGCCACCAGTGACGGGACAGGGGAATTCAATCAGCCCCAGCATTTT.

This chain joins TRBV3-1 (or the pseudogene TRBV3-2) and TRBJ1-1; 7 bases are shared with TRBD1. V lost 4 bases, J lost 2 bases, and 7 bases stayed unmatched. The length of the CDR3 is 15 residues. Per the germline V gene, CDR1 is LGHDT and CDR2 is YNNKEL (reference sequence). CDR3 in amino acids: CASSPGQILNTEAFF. CDR3 nucleotide sequence: TGTGCCAGCAGCCCGGGACAGATCCTAAACACTGAAGCTTTCTTT.

The rearrangement uses TRBV7-2 and TRBJ1-2; no clear D gene. V was cut by 5 bases and J by 1 base, with 20 bases left in between. This CDR3 comprises 17 residues. The germline CDR1 and CDR2 sequences are SGHTA and FQGNSA. This CDR3 is CASSPTITTALNYGYTF. CDR3 nucleotides: TGTGCCAGCAGCCCTACTATCACCACCGCGCTTAACTATGGCTACACCTTC.

The J gene is TRBJ2-5, the V gene TRBV6-2 or TRBV6-3; a possible D gene is TRBD2 (5 bases). The CDR3 runs to 13 residues. With 6 bases removed from V and 4 bases from J, the gap between germline ends came to 12 bases. Germline V gives CDR1 MNHEY, CDR2 SVGEGT. The CDR3 sequence is CASSSGGGETQYF. The CDR3 DNA reads as TGTGCCAGCAGCTCAGGCGGAGGAGAGACCCAGTACTTC.

The chain employs TRBV28 and TRBJ1-2; 7 nucleotides align to TRBD1. Germline CDR1 is MDHEN and CDR2 is SYDVKM. After removal of 6 bases from V and 3 bases from J, the junction contained 4 bases not matched to a gene. This CDR3 contains 13 residues. The CDR3 sequence: CASRTGTDYGYTF. DNA of the CDR3: TGTGCCAGCAGGACGGGGACAGACTATGGCTACACCTTC.

The V and J genes are TRBV10-3 and TRBJ2-5; 12 nucleotides align to TRBD2. The CDR3 totals 16 residues. V lost 3 bases and J lost 4; bases outside the gene matches: 6. Germline V gene sequence: CDR1 ENHRY, CDR2 SYGVKD. CDR3 sequence (DNA): TGTGCCATCAGTGACCCAACTAGCGGGAGGACAGAGACCCAGTACTTC. It encodes CAISDPTSGRTETQYF.

The chain combines TRBV7-6 with TRBJ1-2; TRBD1 is a possible D gene (5 bases). CDR1 SGHVS and CDR2 FNYEAQ come from the germline V gene. V dropped 4 bases and J dropped 5 bases, with 17 bases sitting between them. The CDR3 runs to 15 residues. The CDR3 loop is CASSSPALGAYGYTF. The CDR3 bases are TGTGCCAGCAGCTCACCCGCTCTAGGGGCTTATGGCTACACCTTC.

The chain joins TRBV18 to TRBJ2-1; possibly TRBD1 for D (6 bases). The CDR3 is made up of 14 amino acids. Trimming cost V 1 base and J 6 bases, with 10 bases left between them. The germline V gene has CDR1 KGHSH and CDR2 LQKENI. CDR3 DNA sequence: TGTGCCAGCTCACCACTGCCAGGGGCCAATGAGCAGTTCTTC. The encoded protein is CASSPLPGANEQFF.

CDR3 protein: CASSFGDSSNQPQHF. The CDR3 DNA follows: TGCGCCAGCAGCTTCGGGGACAGTAGCAATCAGCCCCAGCATTTT. This rearrangement joins TRBV5-1 to TRBJ1-5; 7 bases are a match to TRBD1. Trimming removed 2 bases from V and 0 bases from J; junction bases left unmatched: 2. Germline CDR1 and CDR2: SGHRS and YFSETQ. The CDR3 covers 15 residues.

The chain employs TRBV7-2 and TRBJ2-4; D is ambiguous. Germline CDR1 and CDR2: SGHTA and FQGNSA. There are 14 residues in the CDR3. V lost 3 bases and J 0 bases, leaving 6 bases between the germline ends. The CDR3 region is CASSLSIAKNIQYF. The CDR3 nucleotides are TGTGCCAGCAGCTTGTCAATAGCCAAAAACATTCAGTACTTC.

The rearrangement joins TRBV10-3 to TRBJ2-2; no reliable D call. This CDR3 is built from 11 residues. Germline-derived CDR1 and CDR2 are ENHRY and SYGVKD. The V and J ends lost 7 bases and 6 bases respectively, with 6 bases between them. Written as DNA, the CDR3 is TGTGCCATCATGAGTTCCGGGGAGCTGTTTTTT. This codes for CAIMSSGELFF.

The CDR3 nucleotides read TGTGCCAGCAGCTTGGGCAGAAAGAACACTGAAGCTTTCTTT. Translated, it gives CASSLGRKNTEAFF. The chain joins TRBV5-4 to TRBJ1-1; D gene ambiguous. V gave up 0 bases and J gave up 1 base, with 7 bases separating them. The CDR3 covers 14 residues. Germline assignment: CDR1 SGHNT and CDR2 YYREEE (reference sequence).

The rearrangement links TRBV7-9 to TRBJ1-1; no clear D gene. V was clipped by 3 bases and J by 8 bases, with 10 bases between them. This CDR3 region has 12 residues. Germline loops: CDR1 SEHNR, CDR2 FQNEAQ (reference sequence). This CDR3 is CASSLLTEEAFF. The CDR3 DNA is TGTGCCAGCAGCTTGTTGACGGAGGAAGCTTTCTTT.

The chain links TRBV5-1 to TRBJ2-5; 9 bases fit TRBD1. Trimming removed 3 bases from V and 4 bases from J; junction bases left unmatched: 10. CDR1 and CDR2 (germline): SGHRS, YFSETQ. CDR3 size: 16 residues. The CDR3 DNA reads TGCGCCAGCAGCTCATCCCCCTCGACAGGGGGAGAGACCCAGTACTTC. This translates into CASSSSPSTGGETQYF.

The chain combines TRBV11-2 with TRBJ2-2; D gene unclear. This CDR3 has 12 amino acids. Germline values: CDR1 SGHAT, CDR2 FQNNGV. Trimming stripped 5 bases from V and 3 bases from J, with 4 bases between. The CDR3: CASSPDTGELFF. The CDR3 nucleotides are TGTGCCAGCAGCCCGGACACCGGGGAGCTGTTTTTT.

CDR3 bases: TGTGCCAGTGGACAGAGGGTATTGGGTAATTCACCCCTCCACTTT. Protein sequence: CASGQRVLGNSPLHF. The rearrangement uses TRBV19 and TRBJ1-6; TRBD1 is a possible D gene (6 bases). Looked up from germline, CDR1 is LNHDA and CDR2 is SQIVND (reference sequence). V lost 8 bases, J lost 6 bases, and 17 bases lay in between. This CDR3 has 15 residues.

This chain joins TRBV9 and TRBJ2-2, with 8 bases matching TRBD2. Trimming removed 0 bases from V and 4 bases from J; junction bases left unmatched: 5. This CDR3 region has 16 residues. Germline CDR1 reads SGDLS; CDR2 reads YYNGEE. The CDR3 loop is CASSVVEREITGELFF. As DNA, the CDR3 is TGTGCCAGCAGCGTAGTTGAGCGGGAGATCACCGGGGAGCTGTTTTTT.

V and J are TRBV4-3 and TRBJ2-7; 13 bases agree with TRBD2. V shed 0 bases and J 5 bases; nucleotides not matched to a gene: 10. The germline V gene has CDR1 LGHNA and CDR2 YSLEER. The CDR3 is 18 amino acids. This CDR3 is CASSQDLGRTSGSDEQYF. CDR3 bases: TGCGCCAGCAGCCAAGATCTGGGCAGGACTAGCGGGAGCGACGAGCAGTACTTC.

CDR3 nucleotides: TGTGCCAGCAGCTTGGTCCGGGACAAGGTTTTTAATGCTTTCTTT. Translation: CASSLVRDKVFNAFF. The chain carries TRBV5-8 and TRBJ1-1; the D gene is possibly TRBD1 (6 bases). The V gene's germline CDR1 is SGHTS and CDR2 YDEGEE. Trimming took off 0 bases at V and 11 bases at J, with 20 bases between the two ends. The CDR3 totals 15 residues.

The chain has TRBV29-1 and TRBJ1-1; 12 bases are shared with TRBD1. CDR1 is SQVTM and CDR2 is ANQGSEA in the germline V gene. There are 12 residues in the CDR3. This chain's CDR3 is CSAGQGAPEAFF. CDR3 in DNA: TGCAGTGCGGGACAGGGGGCGCCTGAAGCTTTCTTT.

The chain recombines TRBV18 with TRBJ2-1; 11 nucleotides line up with TRBD2. This CDR3 has 17 amino acids. V trimming: 2 bases; J trimming: 3 bases; junction bases outside the gene matches: 6. Looked up from germline, CDR1 is KGHSH and CDR2 is LQKENI. The CDR3 DNA sequence: TGTGCCAGCTCACCAAGAACTAGCGGGAGTGTCTACAATGAGCAGTTCTTC. As protein: CASSPRTSGSVYNEQFF.